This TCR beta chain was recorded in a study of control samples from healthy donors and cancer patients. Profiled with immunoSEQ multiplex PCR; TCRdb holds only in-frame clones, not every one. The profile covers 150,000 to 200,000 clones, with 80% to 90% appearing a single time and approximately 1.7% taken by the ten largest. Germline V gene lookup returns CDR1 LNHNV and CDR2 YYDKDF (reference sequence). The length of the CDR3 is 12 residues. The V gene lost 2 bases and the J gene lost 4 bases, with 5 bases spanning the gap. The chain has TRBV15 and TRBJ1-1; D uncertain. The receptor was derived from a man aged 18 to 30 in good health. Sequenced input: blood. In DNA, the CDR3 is TGTGCCACCAGCAGAAGTCGCACTGAAGCTTTCTTT. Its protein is CATSRSRTEAFF.